This is a list of T cell receptor beta chains from one sample in a study of technical replicates of blood from several donors. This table comes from immunoSEQ multiplex PCR, and its TCRdb copy is limited to in-frame clones, with some not included. The sample includes more than 90,000 clones, about 94% of them seen just once. The sequenced sample was T cells isolated from PBMCs. Receptor source: a human donor in good health. CDR3s include the opening cysteine and the closing phenylalanine or tryptophan. The order of the fields is V gene, D gene, J gene, clone size, CDR3 DNA, CDR3 protein. D genes are given only for firm matches. Size tells how often a clone was seen (once, few, many) or the class of an expanded clone, and some rows leave it out.

>TRBV19|TRBD2|TRBJ2-3|NA
TGTGCCAGTAGTATTCCGGGACTAGCGGGGGGGCTCATGGATACGCAGTATTTT
CASSIPGLAGGLMDTQYF
>TRBV27|NA|TRBJ2-3|NA
TGTGCCAGCAGCCCCCAAGCCTTCACAGATACGCAGTATTTT
CASSPQAFTDTQYF
>TRBV7-9|NA|TRBJ1-1|NA
TGTGCCAGCAGCCCCACGAGGGACACTGAAGCTTTCTTT
CASSPTRDTEAFF
>TRBV2|TRBD1|TRBJ2-3|NA
TGTGCCAGCGACAGGACAGGGTCCCAGTATTTT
CASDRTGSQYF
>TRBV7-2|TRBD2|TRBJ2-1|NA
TGTGCCAGCAGCTTTCTCCAGCGGGGGGTCGGTGAGCAGTTCTTC
CASSFLQRGVGEQFF
>TRBV5-5|TRBD1|TRBJ1-5|NA
TGTGCCAGCAGCCCTGGACGGGACAGGTTGGGGGGCTATCAGCCCCAGCATTTT
CASSPGRDRLGGYQPQHF
>TRBV4-1|NA|TRBJ2-7|NA
TGCGCCAGCAGCCAAAAGGGAGTGGGGAGCTCCTACGAGCAGTACTTC
CASSQKGVGSSYEQYF
>TRBV7-9|TRBD1|TRBJ2-1|NA
TGTGCCAGCAGCCCGGTTGGGGACAGGGGTTTCAATGAGCAGTTCTTC
CASSPVGDRGFNEQFF
>TRBV5-6|TRBD1|TRBJ1-3|NA
TGTGCCAGCAGCACTGACAGGGAGGGAAACACCATATATTTT
CASSTDREGNTIYF
>TRBV4-1|NA|TRBJ2-7|once
TGCGCCAGCAGCCACCCGGGACTGTCCTACGAGCAGTACTTC
CASSHPGLSYEQYF
>TRBV25-1|NA|TRBJ2-7|NA
TGTGCCAGCAGTGAATATGGCAGGGGGGCTTTTCGCCACGAGCAGTACTTC
CASSEYGRGAFRHEQYF
>TRBV5-6|TRBD2|TRBJ2-3|NA
TGTGCCAGCAGCCCCGATAGGACTAGCGGGGGACCTCCACAGATAGGGCAGTATTTT
CASSPDRTSGGPPQIGQYF
>TRBV4-1|TRBD2|TRBJ2-1|NA
TGCGCCAGCAGCCCCGGGGGGGACTACAATGAGCAGTTCTTC
CASSPGGDYNEQFF
>TRBV7-9|TRBD1|TRBJ2-1|NA
TGTGCCAGCAGCCCGGCGGGACAGGGGTTTTACAATGAGCAGTTCTTC
CASSPAGQGFYNEQFF
>TRBV27|NA|TRBJ1-2|NA
TGTGCCAGCAGGCAAACAGGGTTCTATGGCTACACCTTC
CASRQTGFYGYTF
>TRBV7-9|TRBD2|TRBJ2-1|NA
TGTGCCAGCAGCTTAGTTTGGCCTAGCGGTTACAATGAGCAGTTCTTC
CASSLVWPSGYNEQFF